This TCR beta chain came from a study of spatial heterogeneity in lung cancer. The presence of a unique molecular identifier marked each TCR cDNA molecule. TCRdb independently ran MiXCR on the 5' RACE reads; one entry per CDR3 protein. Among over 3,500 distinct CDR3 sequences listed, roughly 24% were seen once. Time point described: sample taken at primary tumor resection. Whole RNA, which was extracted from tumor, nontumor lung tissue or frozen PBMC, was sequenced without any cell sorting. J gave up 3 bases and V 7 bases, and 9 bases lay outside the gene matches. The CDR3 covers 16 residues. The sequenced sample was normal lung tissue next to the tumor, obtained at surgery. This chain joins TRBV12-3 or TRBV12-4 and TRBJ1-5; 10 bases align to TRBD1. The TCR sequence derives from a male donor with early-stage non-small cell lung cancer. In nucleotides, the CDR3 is TGTGCCAGCAAACCCGGACAGGGGGATGACAATCAGCCCCAGCATTTT. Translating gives CASKPGQGDDNQPQHF.